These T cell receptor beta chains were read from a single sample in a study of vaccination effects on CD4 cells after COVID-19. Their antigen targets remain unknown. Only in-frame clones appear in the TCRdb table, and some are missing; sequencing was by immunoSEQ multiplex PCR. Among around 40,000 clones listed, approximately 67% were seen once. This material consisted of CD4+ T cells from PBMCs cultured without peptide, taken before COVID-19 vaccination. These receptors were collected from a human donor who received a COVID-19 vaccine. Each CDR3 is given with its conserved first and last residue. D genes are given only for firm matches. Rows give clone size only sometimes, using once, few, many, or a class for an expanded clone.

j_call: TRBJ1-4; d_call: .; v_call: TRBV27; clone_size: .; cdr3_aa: CASSLQGGIEKLFF; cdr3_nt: TGTGCCAGCAGTCTGCAGGGAGGAATTGAAAAACTGTTTTTT
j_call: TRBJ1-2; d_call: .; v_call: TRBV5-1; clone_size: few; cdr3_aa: CASSSSGTLNYGYTF; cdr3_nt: TGCGCCAGCAGCTCTAGCGGGACACTTAACTATGGCTACACCTTC
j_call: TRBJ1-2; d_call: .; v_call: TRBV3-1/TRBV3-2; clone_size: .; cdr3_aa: CASSQVSYGYTF; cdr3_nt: TGTGCCAGCAGCCAAGTCAGCTATGGCTACACCTTC
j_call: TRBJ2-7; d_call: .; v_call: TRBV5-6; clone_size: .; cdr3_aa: CASSFYWGYEQYF; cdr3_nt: TGTGCCAGCAGCTTCTATTGGGGGTACGAGCAGTACTTC
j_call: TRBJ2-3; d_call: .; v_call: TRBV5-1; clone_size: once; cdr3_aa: CASSLEGRSSTDTQYF; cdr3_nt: TGCGCCAGCAGCTTGGAGGGTCGGAGTAGCACAGATACGCAGTATTTT
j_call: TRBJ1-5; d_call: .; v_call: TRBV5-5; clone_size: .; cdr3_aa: CASSHNDDRRNQPQHF; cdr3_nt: TGTGCCAGCAGCCATAACGATGACAGGCGGAATCAGCCCCAGCATTTT
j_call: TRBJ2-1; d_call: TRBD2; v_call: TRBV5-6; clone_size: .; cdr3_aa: CASSLRLAGGPYNEQFF; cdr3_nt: TGTGCCAGCAGCCTCAGACTAGCGGGGGGGCCTTACAATGAGCAGTTCTTC
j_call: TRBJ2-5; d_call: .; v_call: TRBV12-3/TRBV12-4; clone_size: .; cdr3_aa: CASKTQETQYF; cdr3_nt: TGTGCCAGTAAAACCCAAGAGACCCAGTACTTC
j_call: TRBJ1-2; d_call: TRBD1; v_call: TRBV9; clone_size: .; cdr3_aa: CASSDTGDYGYTF; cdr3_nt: TGTGCCAGCAGTGATACAGGGGACTATGGCTACACCTTC
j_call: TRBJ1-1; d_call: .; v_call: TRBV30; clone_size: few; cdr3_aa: CAWSGTLVNTEAFF; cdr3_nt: TGTGCCTGGAGTGGGACATTAGTGAACACTGAAGCTTTCTTT
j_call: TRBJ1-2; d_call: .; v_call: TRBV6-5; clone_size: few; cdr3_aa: CASSLSPRENYGYTF; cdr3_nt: TGTGCCAGCAGTTTAAGTCCCAGGGAAAACTATGGCTACACCTTC
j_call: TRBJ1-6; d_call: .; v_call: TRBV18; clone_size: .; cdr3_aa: CASSPSRAGGVNSPLHF; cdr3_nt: TGTGCCAGCTCACCTTCTCGAGCAGGCGGGGTTAATTCACCCCTCCACTTT
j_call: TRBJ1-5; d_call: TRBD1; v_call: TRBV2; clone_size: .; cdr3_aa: CASTRDRVLGQPQHF; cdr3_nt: TGTGCCAGCACCCGGGACAGGGTTTTAGGTCAGCCCCAGCATTTT
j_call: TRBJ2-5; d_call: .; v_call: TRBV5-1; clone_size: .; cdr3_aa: CASSTPPQETQYF; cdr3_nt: TGCGCCAGTTCCACACCTCCACAAGAGACCCAGTACTTC
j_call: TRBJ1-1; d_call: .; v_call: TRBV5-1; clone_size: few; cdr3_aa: CASSLADSNTEAFF; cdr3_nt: TGCGCCAGCAGCTTGGCGGACAGTAACACTGAAGCTTTCTTT
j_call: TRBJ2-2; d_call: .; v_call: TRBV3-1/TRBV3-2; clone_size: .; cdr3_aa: CASSPRGSNTGELFF; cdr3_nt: TGTGCCAGCAGCCCACGAGGATCGAACACCGGGGAGCTGTTTTTT
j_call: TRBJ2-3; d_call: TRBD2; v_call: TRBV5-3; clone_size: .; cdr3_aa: CARSLTVLAGRLDTQYF; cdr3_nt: TGTGCCAGAAGCCTCACCGTACTAGCGGGAAGGCTAGATACGCAGTATTTT
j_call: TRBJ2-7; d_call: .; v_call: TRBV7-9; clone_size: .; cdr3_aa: CASSPGQSSYEQYF; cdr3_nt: TGTGCCAGCAGCCCAGGACAGTCGTCCTACGAGCAGTACTTC
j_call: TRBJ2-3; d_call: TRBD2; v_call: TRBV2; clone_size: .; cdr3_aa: CASSQGLAGGPIFGTDTQYF; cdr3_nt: TGTGCCAGCAGCCAAGGACTAGCGGGGGGCCCCATCTTCGGCACAGATACGCAGTATTTT
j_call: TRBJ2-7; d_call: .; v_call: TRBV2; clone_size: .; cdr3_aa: CASSSDRSYEQYF; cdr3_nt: TGTGCCAGCAGCAGTGACAGATCCTACGAGCAGTACTTC